This T cell receptor beta chain was documented in a study of sequential checkpoint blockade in melanoma. Overall study context: 91 pretreatment tumor DNA samples were TCRβ immunosequenced. Matched biopsies came pretreatment and at week 13 for approximately 22 patients.

The assay was immunoSEQ multiplex PCR, and TCRdb's table has in-frame clones only and misses some. The sample holds some 6,200 clones, roughly a quarter seen once. Points from the study as a whole: Patients with week-13 increases in T-cell fraction and clonality benefited about 30 times more often. In arm A, pretreatment tumor clonality was associated with response.

Treatment in this sample: randomized to nivolumab then ipilimumab (arm A) or the reverse (arm B). This clone was found a few times. The antigen is unknown. Trimming removed 8 bases at V and 5 bases at J, with 18 bases between. This CDR3 has 15 residues. Germline CDR1 is MNHGY and CDR2 is SAAAGT. This sample comprised tumor tissue (inferred from file names), obtained from a patient given nivolumab and ipilimumab in sequence. The rearrangement uses TRBV6-8 and TRBJ1-4; weak D call: TRBD1 (6 bases). The receptor was isolated from a human donor with melanoma. CDR3 nucleotide sequence: TGTGCCAGCTACCCTGACAGGTTATCCAATGAAAAACTGTTTTTT. This codes for CASYPDRLSNEKLFF.